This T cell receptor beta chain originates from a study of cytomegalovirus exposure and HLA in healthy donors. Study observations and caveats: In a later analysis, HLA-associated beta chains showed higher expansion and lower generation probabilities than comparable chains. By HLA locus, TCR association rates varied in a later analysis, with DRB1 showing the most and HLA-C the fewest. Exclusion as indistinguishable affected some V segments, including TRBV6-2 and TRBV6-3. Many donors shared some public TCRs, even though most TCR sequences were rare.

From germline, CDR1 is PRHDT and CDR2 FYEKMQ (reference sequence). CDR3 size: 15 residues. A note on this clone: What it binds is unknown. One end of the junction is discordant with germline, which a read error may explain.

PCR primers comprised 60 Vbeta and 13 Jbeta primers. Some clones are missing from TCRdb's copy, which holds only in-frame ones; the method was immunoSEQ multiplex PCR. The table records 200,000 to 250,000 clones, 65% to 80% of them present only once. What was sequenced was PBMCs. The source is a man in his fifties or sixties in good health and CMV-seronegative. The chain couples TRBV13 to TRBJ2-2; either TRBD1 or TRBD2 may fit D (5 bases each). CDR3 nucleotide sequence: TGTGTCAGCAGCTTAGGGGCTAGCAACACCGGGGAGCTGTTTTTT. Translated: CVSSLGASNTGELFF.